The TCR beta chain described here comes from a study of blood T cell repertoires in COVID-19. A note on this clone: One end of the junction does not line up with germline, which may come from a read error.

This table comes from immunoSEQ multiplex PCR, and its TCRdb copy is limited to in-frame clones, with some not included. The sample records more than 110,000 clones, 76% being singletons. Germline-derived CDR1 and CDR2 are LNHDA and SQIVND (reference sequence). This CDR3 region has 15 residues. This clonotype was sampled from a woman aged 80 or over with active or convalescent COVID-19. The sample taken for sequencing was peripheral blood. This chain connects TRBV19 to TRBJ1-5, with D tentatively TRBD1 (6 bases). CDR3 sequence reads: CASSKRGGRDQPQHF. The DNA for the CDR3 is TGTGCCAGCAGTAAGAGAGGGGGACGTGATCAGCCCCAGCATTTT.